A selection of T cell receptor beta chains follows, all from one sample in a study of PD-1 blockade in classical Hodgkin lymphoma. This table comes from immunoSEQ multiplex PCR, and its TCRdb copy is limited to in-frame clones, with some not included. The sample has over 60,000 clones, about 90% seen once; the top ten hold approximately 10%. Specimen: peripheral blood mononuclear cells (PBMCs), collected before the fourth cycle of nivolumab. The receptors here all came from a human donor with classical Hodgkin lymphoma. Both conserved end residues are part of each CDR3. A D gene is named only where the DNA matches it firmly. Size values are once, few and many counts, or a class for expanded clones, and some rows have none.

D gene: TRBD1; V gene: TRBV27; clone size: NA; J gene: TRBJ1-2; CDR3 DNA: TGTGCCAGCAGTCTGGGGACAGGGTGGGGTGGCTACACCTTC; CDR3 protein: CASSLGTGWGGYTF
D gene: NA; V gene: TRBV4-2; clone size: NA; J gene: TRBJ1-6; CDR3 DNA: TGTGCCAGCAGCCAAGTCAGGGAAGTGGGTTCACCCCTCCACTTT; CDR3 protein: CASSQVREVGSPLHF
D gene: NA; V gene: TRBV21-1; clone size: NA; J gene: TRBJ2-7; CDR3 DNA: TGTGCCGGCCATGGTCCGTCAGATTCCGAGCAGTACTTC; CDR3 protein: CAGHGPSDSEQYF
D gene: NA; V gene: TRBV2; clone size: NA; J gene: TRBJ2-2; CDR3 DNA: TGTGCCAGCAGTGACCCCATGATGGTTGCCGGGGAGCTGTTTTTT; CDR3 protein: CASSDPMMVAGELFF
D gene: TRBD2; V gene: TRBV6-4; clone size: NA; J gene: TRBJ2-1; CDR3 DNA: TGTGCCAGCAAGGGACTAGCGTTCAATGAGCAGTTCTTC; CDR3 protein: CASKGLAFNEQFF
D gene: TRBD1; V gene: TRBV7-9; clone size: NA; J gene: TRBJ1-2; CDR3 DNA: TGTGCCAGCAGCTTAGGACAGGGGTCCTGGTATGGCTACACCTTC; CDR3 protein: CASSLGQGSWYGYTF
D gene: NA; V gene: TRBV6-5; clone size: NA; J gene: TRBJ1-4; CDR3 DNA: TGTGCCAGCAGTCGGTCGGGAACTAATGAAAAACTGTTTTTT; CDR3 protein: CASSRSGTNEKLFF
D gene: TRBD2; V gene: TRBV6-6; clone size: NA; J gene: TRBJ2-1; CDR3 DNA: TGTGCCAGCAGTTACGACGCGGGGGGCCTCAGGAATGAGCAGTTCTTC; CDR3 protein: CASSYDAGGLRNEQFF
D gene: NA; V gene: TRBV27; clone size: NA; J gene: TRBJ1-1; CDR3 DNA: TGTGCCAGCAGTTTAGGTGCAGGGCCGAACACTGAAGCTTTCTTT; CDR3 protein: CASSLGAGPNTEAFF
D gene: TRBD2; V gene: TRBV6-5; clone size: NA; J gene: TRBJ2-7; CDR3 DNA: TGTGCCAGCAGCCGCGGGGGAGGCGAGCAGTACTTC; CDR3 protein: CASSRGGGEQYF
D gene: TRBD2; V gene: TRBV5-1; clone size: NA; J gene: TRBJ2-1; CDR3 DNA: TGCGCCAGCAGCTTGCCGGGACTAGCGGACAATGAGCAGTTCTTC; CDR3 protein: CASSLPGLADNEQFF
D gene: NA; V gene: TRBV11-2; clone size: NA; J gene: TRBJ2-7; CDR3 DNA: TGTGCCAGCAGCTTAGGAGACTACGAGCAGTACTTC; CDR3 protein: CASSLGDYEQYF
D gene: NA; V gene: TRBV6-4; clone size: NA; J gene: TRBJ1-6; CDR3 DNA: TGTGCCAGCAGTGAAGAGTATAACTCCTATAATTCACCCCTCCACTTT; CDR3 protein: CASSEEYNSYNSPLHF
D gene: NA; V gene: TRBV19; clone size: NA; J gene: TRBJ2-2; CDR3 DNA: TGTGCCAGTAGTACCGGGGGTCCCACCGGGGAGCTGTTTTTT; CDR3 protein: CASSTGGPTGELFF
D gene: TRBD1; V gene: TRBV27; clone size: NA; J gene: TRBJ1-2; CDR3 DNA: TGTGCCAGCAGTCGACAGGGGCCCTATGGCTACACCTTC; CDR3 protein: CASSRQGPYGYTF
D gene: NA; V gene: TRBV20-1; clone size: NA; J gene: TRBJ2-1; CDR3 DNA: TGCAGTGCTAGGGAAGTTAGCGAGCAGTTCTTC; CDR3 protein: CSAREVSEQFF
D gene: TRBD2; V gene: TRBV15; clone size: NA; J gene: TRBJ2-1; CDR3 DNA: TGTGCCACCAGCGCTACGGGGACTAGCATTGAGCAGTTCTTC; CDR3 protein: CATSATGTSIEQFF
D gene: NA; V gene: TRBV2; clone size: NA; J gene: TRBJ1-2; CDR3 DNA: TGTGCCAGCAGTGCGGGGATTGACTATGGCTACACCTTC; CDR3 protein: CASSAGIDYGYTF
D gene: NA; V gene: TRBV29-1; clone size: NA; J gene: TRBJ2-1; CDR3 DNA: TGCAGCGTTGAAGGCTCGGATGAACTCTCCTACAATGAGCAGTTCTTC; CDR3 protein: CSVEGSDELSYNEQFF
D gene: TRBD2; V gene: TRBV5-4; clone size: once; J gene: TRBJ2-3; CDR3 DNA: TGTGCCAGCAGCTTTGGACTAGCGAGTGCAGATACGCAGTATTTT; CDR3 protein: CASSFGLASADTQYF
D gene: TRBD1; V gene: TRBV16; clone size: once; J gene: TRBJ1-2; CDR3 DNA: TGTGCCAGCAGCTCCGGGACAGCCAAGCATCCTAACTATGGCTACACCTTC; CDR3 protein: CASSSGTAKHPNYGYTF
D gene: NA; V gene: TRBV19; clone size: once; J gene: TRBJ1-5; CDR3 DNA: TGTGCCAGTACCTATCGAGGCGATCAGCCCCAGCATTTT; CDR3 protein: CASTYRGDQPQHF
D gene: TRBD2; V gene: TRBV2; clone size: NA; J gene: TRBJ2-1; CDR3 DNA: TGTGCCAGCAGTGATCCCGGGACTAGCGGGATTGCGGGGGGTGAGCAGTTCTTC; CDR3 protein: CASSDPGTSGIAGGEQFF
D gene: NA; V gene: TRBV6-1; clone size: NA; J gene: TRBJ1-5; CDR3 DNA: TGTGCCAGCAGTGGTGTTGGGGGGCTCTTCAGCAATCAGCCCCAGCATTTT; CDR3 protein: CASSGVGGLFSNQPQHF
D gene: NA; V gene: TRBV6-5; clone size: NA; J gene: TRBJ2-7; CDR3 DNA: TGTGCCAGCGGAGACCCAACTAGTTACCCCTACGAGCAGTACTTC; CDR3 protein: CASGDPTSYPYEQYF
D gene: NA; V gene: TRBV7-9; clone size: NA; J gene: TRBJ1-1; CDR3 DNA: TGTGCCAGCAGCTTATGGGAGACTAACACTGAAGCTTTCTTT; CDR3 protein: CASSLWETNTEAFF
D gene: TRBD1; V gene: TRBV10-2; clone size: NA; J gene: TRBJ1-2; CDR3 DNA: TGCGCCAGCAGAACACGCGTAAACACAGGGGAGGGCTATGGCTACACCTTC; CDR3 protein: CASRTRVNTGEGYGYTF
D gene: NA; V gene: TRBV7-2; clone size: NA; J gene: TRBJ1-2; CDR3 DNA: TGTGCCAGCAGCTTAGGCAGAGCTAACTATGGCTACACCTTC; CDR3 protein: CASSLGRANYGYTF
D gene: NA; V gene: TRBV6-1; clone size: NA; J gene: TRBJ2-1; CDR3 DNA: TGTGCCAGCAGTGTTCGGGTGGCCTCCTACAATGAGCAGTTCTTC; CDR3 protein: CASSVRVASYNEQFF
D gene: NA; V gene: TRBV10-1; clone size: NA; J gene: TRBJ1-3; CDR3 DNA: TGCGCCAGCAGGGGTGGACCAAACACCATATATTTT; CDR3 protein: CASRGGPNTIYF
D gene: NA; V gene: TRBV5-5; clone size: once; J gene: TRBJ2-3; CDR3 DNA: TGTGCCAGCAGCTTCGGTGGCCAGGGCACAGATACGCAGTATTTT; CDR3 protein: CASSFGGQGTDTQYF
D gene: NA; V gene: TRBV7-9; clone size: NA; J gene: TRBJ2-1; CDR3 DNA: TGTGCCAGCAGCCGACTTTACAATGAGCAGTTCTTC; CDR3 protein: CASSRLYNEQFF
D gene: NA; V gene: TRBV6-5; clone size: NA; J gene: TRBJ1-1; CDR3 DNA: TGTGCCAGCAGTTACATGGAGAACACTGAAGCTTTCTTT; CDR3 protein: CASSYMENTEAFF
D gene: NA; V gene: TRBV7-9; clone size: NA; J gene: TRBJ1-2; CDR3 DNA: TGTGCCAGCAGCCAAGGAACACCAGCTAACTATGGCTACACCTTC; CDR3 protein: CASSQGTPANYGYTF
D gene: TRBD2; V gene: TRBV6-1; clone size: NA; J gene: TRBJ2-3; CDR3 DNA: TGTGCCAGCAGTGAAGCGAGGACTAGCGGAGATACGCAGTATTTT; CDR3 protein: CASSEARTSGDTQYF
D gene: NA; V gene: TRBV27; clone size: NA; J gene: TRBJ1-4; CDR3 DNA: TGTGCCAGCAGCACTCTTTCAGGGTGGCCTAATGAAAAACTGTTTTTT; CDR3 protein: CASSTLSGWPNEKLFF
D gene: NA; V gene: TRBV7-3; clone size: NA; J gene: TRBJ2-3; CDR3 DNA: TGTGCCAGCAGCTTATGGCGCACAGATACGCAGTATTTT; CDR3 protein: CASSLWRTDTQYF
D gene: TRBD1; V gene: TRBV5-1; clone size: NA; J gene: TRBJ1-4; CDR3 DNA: TGCGCCAGCAGCTTGCGAGGGACAGCCTCGGAAAAACTGTTTTTT; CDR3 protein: CASSLRGTASEKLFF
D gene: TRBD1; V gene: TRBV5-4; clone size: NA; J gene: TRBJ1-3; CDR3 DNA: TGTGCCAGCAGCTTGAAAGCCGGGACAGGAGGAAACACCATATATTTT; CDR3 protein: CASSLKAGTGGNTIYF
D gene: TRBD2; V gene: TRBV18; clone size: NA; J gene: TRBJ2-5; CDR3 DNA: TGTGCCAGCTCACCAGGCCAGCGGGACCTTAAAGAGACCCAGTACTTC; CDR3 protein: CASSPGQRDLKETQYF
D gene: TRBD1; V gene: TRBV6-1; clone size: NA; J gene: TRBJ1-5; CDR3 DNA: TGTGCCAGCACCGACGGACAGGGGAGTCAGCCCCAGCATTTT; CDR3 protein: CASTDGQGSQPQHF